This T cell receptor (beta chain) is from a study of T cell changes during pregnancy in multiple sclerosis (dated by TCRdb to between 2017 and 2020). With respect to the entire study: In women with multiple sclerosis, the researchers looked at how the T cell repertoire shifted as pregnancy progressed.

Remarks on this clone: Its antigen is still unknown. Base-call qualities are not available, and no considerably larger clone is one nucleotide away.

Library prep was done by the immunoSEQ multiplex PCR assay. Not all clones reach the TCRdb copy of this immuneACCESS table, which keeps in-frame sequences only. Checked studies attribute under half of the gap to unresolved V genes and leave the rest unexplained. The sample table shows more than 35,000 clones, and 92% are seen once. Approximately 0.41% of the sample is taken by the ten largest. Measured from the cysteine to the phenylalanine, the CDR3 is 14 residues long. CDR3 DNA is the only sequence kept; it has 42 bases, read in frame from the first base. V sheds 5 bases and J sheds 7 bases, leaving 12 bases between their ends. Based on the germline V gene, the CDR1 and CDR2 sequences are SGHVS and FQNEAQ.

This TCR was recovered from a female donor in good health, enrolled as a control in a pregnancy study. This sample comprised CD4+ T cells from peripheral blood mononuclear cells, obtained in the third trimester of pregnancy. This receptor chain uses TRBV7-8 and TRBJ1-6; the D gene is perhaps TRBD1, from 5 matching bases. CDR3 protein: CASSTGERNSPLHF. The DNA is as follows: TGTGCCAGCAGCACGGGGGAGCGGAATTCACCCCTCCACTTT.